This T cell receptor (beta chain) was captured in a study of cytomegalovirus exposure and HLA in healthy donors. Study observations and caveats: It was found in a later analysis that first-cohort TCR clusters tended to co-occur in the 100 to 150 validation repertoires. Specificity for CMV antigens was confirmed in vitro for a few of the CMV-associated chains.

Comments on this clone: The antigen remains undetermined.

The CDR3 has 12 residues. V dropped 0 bases and J dropped 15 bases, with 12 bases sitting between them. Germline-derived CDR1 and CDR2 are MNHEY and SMNVEV (reference sequence). The table came from immunoSEQ multiplex PCR; TCRdb's copy has only in-frame clones and leaves some out. The data contain 60,000 to 70,000 clones, 80% to 90% of them singletons. Input material: PBMCs. V is TRBV27 and J is TRBJ2-1, with a tentative D call TRBD2 (5 bases). The clonotype comes from a woman between 18 and 29 years old in good health and CMV-seronegative. DNA of the CDR3: TGTGCCAGCAGTTTATCGGGCCCGGGGTGGTTCTTC. Translated: CASSLSGPGWFF.